The clone carrying this T cell receptor (beta chain) was picked up a small number of times. Its cognate antigen is unknown. The CDR3 covers 14 residues. CDR1 and CDR2 (germline): SNHLY, FYNNEI. V was clipped by 8 bases and J by 2 bases, with 14 bases between them. The source of the sample is a study of blood T cells in healthy people across ages. A sample-barcoded 5' primer and a J-beta primer mix were used in a second PCR of roughly 7 to 11 cycles. Each CDR3 protein is one row after TCRdb ran MiXCR on the 5' RACE reads. The sample includes approximately 2,000,000 distinct CDR3 sequences, about two fifths seen only once; the top ten take approximately 22%. Study outcomes and limitations: Possibly, changes in expanded clonotypes were confounded because donor CMV status was unknown. Age showed a roughly linear inverse relationship with TCR beta diversity per million T cells. Greater diversity and more naive CD4+ cells were seen in long-lived donors than in aged donors.

The receptor was derived from a human donor in good health. The rearrangement links TRBV2 to TRBJ2-3; no firm D call. The sample taken for sequencing was blood. The CDR3 DNA reads as TGTGCCAGCGGAGCCCCCAGCAACACAGATACGCAGTATTTT. This codes for CASGAPSNTDTQYF.